A selection of T cell receptor beta chains follows, all from one sample in a study of blood T cell repertoires in COVID-19. Sequencing used immunoSEQ multiplex PCR; TCRdb keeps in-frame clones, though not all of them. This sample has approximately 210,000 clones; more than 75% occur once, and the top ten carry under 5%. Sequenced material: peripheral blood. These receptors came from a human donor in a cohort sampled during active COVID-19. CDR3s include the opening cysteine and the closing phenylalanine or tryptophan. Each record gives: J gene, V gene, D gene, CDR3 protein. A D gene is named only where the DNA matches it firmly.

TRBJ2-3,TRBV4-1,.,CASSQEGQADTQYF
TRBJ1-4,TRBV5-1,.,CASSLEGSTNEKLFF
TRBJ1-1,TRBV6-2/TRBV6-3,.,CASSARGGRNTEAFF
TRBJ2-7,TRBV3-1/TRBV3-2,.,CASRPTRFYEQYF
TRBJ2-1,TRBV28,.,CASSLWTEAEQFF
TRBJ2-1,TRBV27,TRBD1,CASSFHQGAVEQFF
TRBJ1-5,TRBV10-2,.,CASSESNTLSQPQHF
TRBJ2-5,TRBV11-1,.,CASSLGLSQETQYF
TRBJ2-7,TRBV7-9,TRBD1,CASSRDREEDEQYF
TRBJ2-5,TRBV2,TRBD1,CASSETGTVGTQYF
TRBJ1-1,TRBV11-2,TRBD1,CASSSTGVFWAFF
TRBJ2-5,TRBV6-2/TRBV6-3,TRBD1,CASSYLQGARETQYF
TRBJ1-2,TRBV29-1,.,CSPYGPGSYGYTF
TRBJ2-7,TRBV19,TRBD1,CASSAGTGGIAGGSYEQYF
TRBJ2-5,TRBV5-6,TRBD2,CASSFAWRTSRHQETQYF
TRBJ1-6,TRBV5-1,.,CASSLGPRRVSPLHF
TRBJ2-7,TRBV6-6,.,CAAAGASSYEQYF